The 17 T cell receptor beta chains below were found in one sample sequenced in a study of blood T cell repertoires in COVID-19. Sequenced by immunoSEQ multiplex PCR; TCRdb stores in-frame clones only, minus some. The sample has some 88,000 clones; approximately 85% are singletons. Specimen: peripheral blood. Every receptor here comes from a man aged 55 to 69 with acute or convalescent COVID-19.

CDR3 coding DNA: TGTGCCACCAGTGACCGGAGGACAGGGGAGACCCAGTACTTC. As protein: CATSDRRTGETQYF. V usage is TRBV24-1 and J usage is TRBJ2-5; TRBD1 agrees at 8 bases. The CDR3 has 14 residues. The ends lost 4 bases at V and 5 bases at J; junction bases unmatched: 5. Germline V gene sequence: CDR1 KGHDR, CDR2 SFDVKD.

The chain couples TRBV5-4 to TRBJ1-3; 9 nucleotides line up with TRBD1. Germline-derived CDR1 and CDR2 are SGHNT and YYREEE (reference sequence). CDR3 length: 15 amino acids. V gave up 4 bases and J gave up 9 bases; unmatched junction bases: 11. The CDR3 loop reads CASSRTGTGLGTIYF. CDR3 sequence (DNA): TGTGCCAGCAGCCGCACCGGGACAGGGCTTGGCACCATATATTTT.

The V call is TRBV18, the J call TRBJ2-1; no definite D call. V was clipped by 2 bases and J by 0 bases, with 17 bases between them. Per the germline V gene, CDR1 is KGHSH and CDR2 is LQKENI. The CDR3 is made up of 18 amino acids. The CDR3 coding sequence is TGTGCCAGCTCACCAATTACCAAAGCGATGGTCTCCTACAATGAGCAGTTCTTC. It encodes CASSPITKAMVSYNEQFF. Together with reference TRBV18 and TRBJ2-1, the CDR3 gives the full variable domain: NAGVMQNPRHLVRRRGQEARLRCSPMKGHSHVYWYRQLPEEGLKFMVYLQKENIIDESGMPKERFSAEFPKEGPSILRIQQVVRGDSAAYFCASSPITKAMVSYNEQFFGPGTRLTVL.

The chain employs TRBV27 and TRBJ1-4; D possibly corresponds to TRBD1 (5 bases). Trimming shortened V by 2 bases and J by 5 bases, and 6 bases separated the two germline ends. Germline CDR1 is MNHEY and CDR2 is SMNVEV (reference sequence). The CDR3 has 13 amino acids. The CDR3 sequence is CASSLGGNEKLFF. The CDR3 DNA follows: TGTGCCAGCAGTTTAGGGGGGAATGAAAAACTGTTTTTT. The whole variable domain, remainder taken from reference TRBV27 and TRBJ1-4, is EAQVTQNPRYLITVTGKKLTVTCSQNMNHEYMSWYRQDPGLGLRQIYYSMNVEVTDKGDVPEGYKVSRKEKRNFPLILESPSPNQTSLYFCASSLGGNEKLFFGSGTQLSVL.

J is TRBJ1-1 and V is TRBV5-6, with unresolved D. The CDR3 runs to 14 residues. CDR1 and CDR2 (germline): SGHDT, YYEEEE. Trimming removed 1 base at V and 0 bases at J, with 7 bases between. The CDR3 sequence: CASSLSLLNTEAFF. CDR3 coding DNA: TGTGCCAGCAGCTTGTCACTGCTGAACACTGAAGCTTTCTTT.

J is TRBJ1-1 and V is TRBV6-1, with D hard to call. Trimming stripped 3 bases from V and 5 bases from J, with 13 bases between. CDR1 and CDR2 from the germline V gene are MNHNS and SASEGT. The length of the CDR3 is 14 residues. The CDR3 DNA reads as TGTGCCAGCAGTGACATGGGAGGGTTAACTGAAGCTTTCTTT. This translates into CASSDMGGLTEAFF.

This chain links TRBV4-3 with TRBJ1-5; D possibly corresponds to TRBD1 (5 bases). The CDR3 runs 13 residues. The V end lost 5 bases, the J end lost 4 bases, and 9 bases lay between the germline ends. Germline V gene lookup returns CDR1 LGHNA and CDR2 YSLEER. The CDR3 sequence: CASSRGGNQPQHF. The CDR3 DNA reads as TGCGCCAGCAGCAGGGGTGGGAATCAGCCCCAGCATTTT.

The genes are TRBV19 and TRBJ1-3; D gene ambiguous. V was shortened by 7 bases and J by 2 bases, with 12 bases between the two germline ends. CDR1 is LNHDA and CDR2 is SQIVND in the germline V gene (reference sequence). CDR3 length equals 14 residues. The CDR3 DNA reads as TGTGCCAGTAACCCACTGGGCGCTGGAAACACCATATATTTT. Amino acid sequence: CASNPLGAGNTIYF.

The rearrangement links TRBV7-3 to TRBJ1-6; 9 positions agree with TRBD1. With 4 bases clipped from V and 8 bases from J, the junction kept 6 bases outside the gene matches. The CDR3 consists of 15 residues. Germline-derived CDR1 and CDR2 are SGHTA and FQGTGA. This chain's CDR3 is CASSYGGTGHSPLHF. The DNA for the CDR3 is TGTGCCAGCAGCTATGGGGGGACAGGGCATTCACCCCTCCACTTT.

The rearrangement joins TRBV10-3 to TRBJ2-1; a possible D gene is TRBD2 (5 bases). Germline CDR1 reads ENHRY; CDR2 reads SYGVKD. V lost 4 bases and J lost 0, with 7 bases in between. The CDR3 is 14 amino acids. CDR3 coding DNA: TGTGCCATCAGTGGGGAGATCTCCTACAATGAGCAGTTCTTC. This codes for CAISGEISYNEQFF.

The chain has TRBV7-3 and TRBJ2-7; possible D gene TRBD1, 5 bases. Germline CDR1 is SGHTA and CDR2 is FQGTGA. CDR3 size: 13 residues. The V gene lost 2 bases and the J gene lost 3 bases, with 8 bases spanning the gap. CDR3 residues: CASSLAGNYEQYF. Written as DNA, the CDR3 is TGTGCCAGCAGCTTAGCAGGGAACTACGAGCAGTACTTC.

The chain has TRBV27 and TRBJ2-5, with D maybe TRBD1 (5 bases). V lost 8 bases and J 0 bases, leaving 10 bases between the germline ends. CDR1 is MNHEY and CDR2 is SMNVEV in the germline V gene (reference sequence). The CDR3 loop spans 13 amino acids. The CDR3 bases are TGTGCCAGCTCCCGACAGAACCAAGAGACCCAGTACTTC. As protein: CASSRQNQETQYF.

The genes are TRBV19 and TRBJ2-2, with 9 nucleotides matching TRBD2. Germline trimming cut 3 bases from V and 6 bases from J; bases unmatched to any gene: 5. From germline, CDR1 is LNHDA and CDR2 SQIVND (reference sequence). This CDR3 has 15 residues. CDR3 protein: CASSMLAGGPGELFF. DNA of the CDR3: TGTGCCAGTAGTATGCTGGCGGGAGGGCCCGGGGAGCTGTTTTTT.

The V and J genes are TRBV7-8 and TRBJ2-7, with TRBD1 as a possible D gene (6 bases). Looked up from germline, CDR1 is SGHVS and CDR2 is FQNEAQ. The CDR3 loop spans 14 amino acids. V was shortened by 5 bases and J by 4 bases, with 15 bases between the two germline ends. The CDR3 DNA sequence: TGTGCCAGCAGCACTCAGGGGCGGCTTTACGAGCAGTACTTC. Translation gives CASSTQGRLYEQYF.

Only one count was recorded for this clone. This rearrangement joins TRBV2 to TRBJ2-7; 10 nucleotides agree with TRBD1. The germline V gene encodes CDR1 SNHLY and CDR2 FYNNEI. V lost 2 bases and J lost 4; bases outside the gene matches: 8. This CDR3 has 16 amino acids. The CDR3 loop reads CASSEWGGTGAYEQYF. Written as DNA, the CDR3 is TGTGCCAGCAGTGAATGGGGAGGGACAGGGGCGTACGAGCAGTACTTC.

The CDR3 here is CASSPLGNSGTDTQYF. The DNA for the CDR3 is TGCGCCAGCAGCCCGCTAGGGAATAGCGGCACAGATACGCAGTATTTT. The chain uses TRBV5-1 and TRBJ2-3, with D tentatively TRBD2 (5 bases). V gave up 4 bases and J gave up 1 base, with 16 bases separating them. The CDR3 consists of 16 residues. The germline V gene has CDR1 SGHRS and CDR2 YFSETQ.

V and J are TRBV11-2 and TRBJ2-1; D gene ambiguous. The germline V and J ends were trimmed by 0 bases and 10 bases, with 10 bases remaining between them. The length of the CDR3 is 13 residues. The germline gives CDR1 SGHAT, CDR2 FQNNGV. This CDR3 is CASSLDWIGEQFF. The DNA for the CDR3 is TGTGCCAGCAGCTTAGATTGGATCGGGGAGCAGTTCTTC.